A selection of T cell receptor beta chains follows, all from one sample in a study of blood T cells in healthy people across ages. MiXCR, applied by TCRdb to the 5' RACE reads, yields one record per CDR3 protein. The sample has about 620,000 distinct CDR3 sequences, 52% seen once. Material: blood. The source of these receptors is a woman aged 80 or over in good health. Each CDR3 is given with its conserved first and last residue. A D gene is named only where the DNA matches it firmly. Size values are once, few and many counts, or a class for expanded clones, and some rows have none.

>NA|TRBV2|TRBJ2-7|NA
TGTGCCAGCAGTGAAGCGACAAGTAGCTCCTACGAGCAGTACTTC
CASSEATSSSYEQYF
>NA|TRBV20-1|TRBJ2-5|TRBD2
TGCAGTGTCAAACTAGCGGGAGGGCGGAGGACCCAGTACTTC
CSVKLAGGRRTQYF
>NA|TRBV3-1|TRBJ1-2|NA
TGTGCCAGCAGCCAAGATAAACGAGGGACTTGGGGCTACACCTTC
CASSQDKRGTWGYTF
>NA|TRBV7-8|TRBJ1-1|NA
TGTGCCAGCAGCTTCGACAAGGTGAACACTGAAGCTTTCTTT
CASSFDKVNTEAFF
>many|TRBV20-1|TRBJ2-5|NA
TGCAGTGCTAGGGGGGGACTTTCTCAAGAGACCCAGTACTTC
CSARGGLSQETQYF
>many|TRBV5-1|TRBJ2-1|NA
TGCGCCAGCAAAAGGGCGGGCCCCCTCTACAATGAGCAGTTCTTC
CASKRAGPLYNEQFF
>NA|TRBV13|TRBJ2-1|NA
TGTGCCAGCAGCTTATGGGGGGCCAATGAGCAGTTCTTC
CASSLWGANEQFF
>NA|TRBV7-9|TRBJ1-2|NA
TGTGCCGCGGAGGGAGGGAACGTGCCCTATGGCTACACCTTC
CAAEGGNVPYGYTF
>many|TRBV20-1|TRBJ2-7|NA
TGCAGTGCTAGCCGGAGAGGATACGAGCAGTACTTC
CSASRRGYEQYF
>many|TRBV3-1|TRBJ1-2|TRBD1
TGTGCCAGCAGCCAAAGAGTTTCTACAGGGGGCGGTGGCTACACCTTC
CASSQRVSTGGGGYTF
>NA|TRBV6-5|TRBJ2-3|NA
TGTGCCAGCAGTCCCCAGACAGGTCTCACAGATACGCAGTATTTT
CASSPQTGLTDTQYF
>NA|TRBV29-1|TRBJ2-3|NA
TGCAGCGTTCAACCCATTGTCGATACGCAGTATTTT
CSVQPIVDTQYF
>many|TRBV10-3|TRBJ2-7|NA
TGTGCCATCAGTGGGGCGGTACCGAGCTCCTACGAGCAGTACTTC
CAISGAVPSSYEQYF
>NA|TRBV7-2|TRBJ1-1|NA
TGTGCCAGCAGGAGCCAAGAACCTGAAGCTTTCTTT
CASRSQEPEAFF
>NA|TRBV30|TRBJ1-2|NA
TGTGCCTGGCAAGGAGGCTATGGCTACACCTTC
CAWQGGYGYTF
>once|TRBV25-1|TRBJ1-3|NA
TGTGCCAGCAGTGAGTCGGGAGGCCCCGGGGGAAACACCATATATTTT
CASSESGGPGGNTIYF
>NA|TRBV18|TRBJ2-5|TRBD2
TGTGCCAGCTCACAACTAGCGGGAAATGAAGAGACCCAGTACTTC
CASSQLAGNEETQYF
>NA|TRBV27|TRBJ2-3|NA
TGTGCCAGCAGTTTATCGGCAGGGGTGGATGGAGATACGCAGTATTTT
CASSLSAGVDGDTQYF
>NA|TRBV29-1|TRBJ2-3|NA
TGCAGCGTTGAAGAGGGAGTTGCAGATACGCAGTATTTT
CSVEEGVADTQYF
>many|TRBV12-3/TRBV12-4|TRBJ2-3|NA
TGTGCCAGCAGTTTCAATTGGGATACGCAGTATTTT
CASSFNWDTQYF
>NA|TRBV20-1|TRBJ2-5|NA
TGCAGTGCTAGAGAGAAGAGAGGGCAAGAGACCCAGTACTTC
CSAREKRGQETQYF
>NA|TRBV27|TRBJ1-3|TRBD1
TGTGCCAGCAGTATGCACAGGGGGCTGGGTGGAAACACCATATATTTT
CASSMHRGLGGNTIYF
>many|TRBV5-1|TRBJ2-7|NA
TGCGCCAGCACCCCGGCAGGGAACTCCTACGAGCAGTACTTC
CASTPAGNSYEQYF
>NA|TRBV10-3|TRBJ2-3|NA
TGTGCCATCAGCGGGAAAGTCCAAGATACGCAGTATTTT
CAISGKVQDTQYF
>NA|TRBV20-1|TRBJ2-7|NA
TGCAGTGCTAGAGGACAGGCCGGGTCTCAGAATGAGCAGTACTTC
CSARGQAGSQNEQYF
>NA|TRBV28|TRBJ2-5|TRBD2
TGTGCCAGCAGTTTAGGGGGACTAGCGGGTTCCCAAGAGACCCAGTACTTC
CASSLGGLAGSQETQYF
>NA|TRBV4-1|TRBJ1-2|TRBD1
TGCGCCAGCAGCCAGGGACAGGGAGGGATCTATGGCTACACCTTC
CASSQGQGGIYGYTF
>NA|TRBV10-3|TRBJ2-5|NA
TGTGCCATCGCAAGACTAGTTGGGGAGACCCAGTACTTC
CAIARLVGETQYF
>NA|TRBV7-9|TRBJ2-1|NA
TGTGCCAGCAGATCCCGGGACCCGGGGGAGAATGAGCAGTTCTTC
CASRSRDPGENEQFF
>NA|TRBV12-5|TRBJ2-3|TRBD2
TGTGCTAGTGGTTCGTCGGGGGGTACAGATACGCAGTATTTT
CASGSSGGTDTQYF
>NA|TRBV12-5|TRBJ2-5|TRBD2
TGTGCTAGTGGTTTGGGTGCGACTAGCGGCGCCCAGACCCAGTACTTC
CASGLGATSGAQTQYF
>many|TRBV29-1|TRBJ1-2|NA
TGCAGCGTTAGTGACTATGGCTACACCTTC
CSVSDYGYTF
>many|TRBV6-5|TRBJ2-5|TRBD2
TGTGCCAGCAGTGACTCCCCTAGCGGGAGCCAGTACTTC
CASSDSPSGSQYF
>NA|TRBV28|TRBJ2-7|NA
TGTGCCAGCGGGGGAAGGGGAGGAAGGAGTGAGCAGTACTTC
CASGGRGGRSEQYF